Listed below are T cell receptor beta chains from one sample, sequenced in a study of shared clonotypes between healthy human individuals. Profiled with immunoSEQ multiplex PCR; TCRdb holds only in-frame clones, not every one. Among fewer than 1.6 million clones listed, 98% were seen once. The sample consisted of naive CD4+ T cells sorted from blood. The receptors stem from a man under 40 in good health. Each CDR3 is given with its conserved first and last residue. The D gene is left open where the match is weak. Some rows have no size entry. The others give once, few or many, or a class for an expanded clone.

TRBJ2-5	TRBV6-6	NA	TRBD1	TGTGCCAGCAATGACAGGGTTATGGAGACCCAGTACTTC	CASNDRVMETQYF
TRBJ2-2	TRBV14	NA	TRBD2	TGTGCCAGCAGCAGACCTAGCGGGAGCGACACCGGGGAGCTGTTTTTT	CASSRPSGSDTGELFF
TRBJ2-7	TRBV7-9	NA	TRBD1	TGTGCCAGCAGCCAAACCGGGACAGTCGAGCAGTACTTC	CASSQTGTVEQYF
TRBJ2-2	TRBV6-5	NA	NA	TGTGCCAGCAGTTACGCCCCGAACACCGGGGAGCTGTTTTTT	CASSYAPNTGELFF
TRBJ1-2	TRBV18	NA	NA	TGTGCCAGCTCACCACCAGTCATCTTTTATGGCTACACCTTC	CASSPPVIFYGYTF
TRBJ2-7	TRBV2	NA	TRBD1	TGTGCCAGCAGCGTAACGACAGGGCTCGAGCAGTACTTC	CASSVTTGLEQYF
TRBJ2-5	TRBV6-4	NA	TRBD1	TGTGCCAGCAGTGTTGAGACAGGGGGCTTCGAGACCCAGTACTTC	CASSVETGGFETQYF
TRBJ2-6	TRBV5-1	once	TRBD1	TGCGCCAGCAGCTTTACAGGGGGATCTGGGGCCAACGTCCTGACTTTC	CASSFTGGSGANVLTF
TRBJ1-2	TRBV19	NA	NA	TGTGCCAGTAGTATGGTAGGACAGTTTAACTATGGCTACACCTTC	CASSMVGQFNYGYTF
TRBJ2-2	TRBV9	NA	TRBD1	TGTGCCAGCGAACGTGGACAGGGGGGTAACACCGGGGAGCTGTTTTTT	CASERGQGGNTGELFF
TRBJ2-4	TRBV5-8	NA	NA	TGTGCCAGCAGCTTGGAGGTGGGCAAAAACATTCAGTACTTC	CASSLEVGKNIQYF
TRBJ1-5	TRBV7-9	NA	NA	TGTGCCAGCAGCCCCCTGGGACCGATCAATCAGCCCCAGCATTTT	CASSPLGPINQPQHF
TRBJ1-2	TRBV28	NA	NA	TGTGCCAGCAGTTTATTTCCATTCGGGGGAAGCTACACCTTC	CASSLFPFGGSYTF
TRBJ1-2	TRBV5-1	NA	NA	TGCGCCAGCAGCTTGGAACAGGCGGACTATGGCTACACCTTC	CASSLEQADYGYTF
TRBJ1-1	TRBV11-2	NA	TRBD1	TGTGCCAGCAGCGTATCGGGACAGGCCTTAATGAACACTGAAGCTTTCTTT	CASSVSGQALMNTEAFF
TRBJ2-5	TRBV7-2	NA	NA	TGTGCCAGCAGCTTTGACAGGTACCAAGAGACCCAGTACTTC	CASSFDRYQETQYF
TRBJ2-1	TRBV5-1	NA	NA	TGCGCCAGCAGCTTGCAGGTTCCTCGCAGTGAGCAGTTCTTC	CASSLQVPRSEQFF
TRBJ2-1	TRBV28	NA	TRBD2	TGTGCCAGCAGTCAAACCTCCCGACTAGCGGGACTTCAGGATGAGCAGTTCTTC	CASSQTSRLAGLQDEQFF
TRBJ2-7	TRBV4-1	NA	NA	TGCGCCAGCAGCCAAGATGGCAGGGCATTCGCCTACGAGCAGTACTTC	CASSQDGRAFAYEQYF
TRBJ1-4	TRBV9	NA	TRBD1	TGTGCCAGCAGCGTAGTGGGACAGGGATTTGAAAAACTGTTTTTT	CASSVVGQGFEKLFF
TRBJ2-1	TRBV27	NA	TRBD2	TGTGCCAGCAGTTTATTCGGTTTAGCGGGAGGCCGGGAGCAGTTCTTC	CASSLFGLAGGREQFF
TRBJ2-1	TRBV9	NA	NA	TGTGCCAGGGTAACCCGCACCGGACCCAATGAGCAGTTCTTC	CARVTRTGPNEQFF
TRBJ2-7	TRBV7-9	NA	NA	TGTGCCAGCAGCTGGCCGGAACGATCCCACGAGCAGTACTTC	CASSWPERSHEQYF
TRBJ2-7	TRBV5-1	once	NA	TGCGCCAGCAGCACCCGGGACACCCGCTCCTACGAGCAGTACTTC	CASSTRDTRSYEQYF
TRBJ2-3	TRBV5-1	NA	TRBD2	TGCGCCAGCAGCTTCGGGGCTAGCGGAAGCCATAGCACAGATACGCAGTATTTT	CASSFGASGSHSTDTQYF
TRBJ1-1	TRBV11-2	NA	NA	TGTGCCAGCAGCCGAGACGGCTACACTGAAGCTTTCTTT	CASSRDGYTEAFF
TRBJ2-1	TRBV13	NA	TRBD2	TGTGCCAGCAGCCCACTAAAAGCTAGCGGTGGGGGGATAGGTGAGCAGTTCTTC	CASSPLKASGGGIGEQFF
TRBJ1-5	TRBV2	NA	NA	TGTGCCAGCAGTCCGGAGAGCAATCAGCCCCAGCATTTT	CASSPESNQPQHF
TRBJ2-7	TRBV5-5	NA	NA	TGTGCCAGCAGCTGGGCGCTAGCCCCTAACTTATACGAGCAGTACTTC	CASSWALAPNLYEQYF
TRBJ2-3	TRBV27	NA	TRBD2	TGTGCCAGCGGGCTAGCGGGACTAGCAGATACGCAGTATTTT	CASGLAGLADTQYF
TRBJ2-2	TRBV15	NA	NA	TGTGCCACCAGCAGAGTTAAGGGCTCGAACACCGGGGAGCTGTTTTTT	CATSRVKGSNTGELFF
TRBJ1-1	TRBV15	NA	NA	TGTGCCACCAGCGTCCCGTGGGCTGAAGCTTTCTTT	CATSVPWAEAFF
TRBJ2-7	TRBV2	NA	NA	TGTGCCAGCAGTGCCGCCCGTGGATCCTACGAGCAGTACTTC	CASSAARGSYEQYF
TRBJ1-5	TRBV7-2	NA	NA	TGTGCCAGCAGCGCTAGGGATCAGCCCCAGCATTTT	CASSARDQPQHF
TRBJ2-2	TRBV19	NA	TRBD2	TGTGCCAGTAGTAGCCTAGCGGGAGTTCCCGGGGAGCTGTTTTTT	CASSSLAGVPGELFF
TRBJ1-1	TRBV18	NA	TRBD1	TGTGCCAGCTCACCAAACAGGGGATTTCACACTGAAGCTTTCTTT	CASSPNRGFHTEAFF
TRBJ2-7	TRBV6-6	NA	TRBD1	TGTGCCAGCAGTAAGGACAGGGTCGGTAACGAGCAGTACTTC	CASSKDRVGNEQYF
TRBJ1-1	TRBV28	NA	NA	TGTGCCAGCAGTGACAGTTTGGCCAGCAAGAACACTGAAGCTTTCTTT	CASSDSLASKNTEAFF
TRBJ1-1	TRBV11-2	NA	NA	TGTGCCAGCAGCTTCGCGTGGGGGGGCCAGAACACTGAAGCTTTCTTT	CASSFAWGGQNTEAFF
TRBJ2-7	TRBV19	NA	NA	TGTGCCAGTAGCCCCGCAGTGGGCCCCCTCCACAAGTTCAAGCGGGCCTACGAGCAGTACTTC	CASSPAVGPLHKFKRAYEQYF
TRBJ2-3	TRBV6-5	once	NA	TGTGCCAGCAGTTACAACCGTCCTAGCACAGATACGCAGTATTTT	CASSYNRPSTDTQYF
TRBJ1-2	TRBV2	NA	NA	TGTGCCAGCAGTGAAGCATCTAGAGGGCACTATGGCTACACCTTC	CASSEASRGHYGYTF
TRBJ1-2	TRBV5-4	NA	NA	TGTGCCAGCAGCTTGTTTTCAGGGGCGGGTGGCTACACCTTC	CASSLFSGAGGYTF
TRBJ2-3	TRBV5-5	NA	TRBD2	TGTGCCAGCAGCTTGGAACTAGCGGCAGATACGCAGTATTTT	CASSLELAADTQYF
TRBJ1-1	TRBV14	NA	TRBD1	TGTGCCAGCAGCCAAGAGCGACAGGGAGGAACTGAAGCTTTCTTT	CASSQERQGGTEAFF
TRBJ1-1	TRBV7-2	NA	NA	TGTGCCAGCAGCTCGACGGGAGTTTATGAAGCTTTCTTT	CASSSTGVYEAFF
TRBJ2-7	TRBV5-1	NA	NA	TGCGCCAGCAGCTTGGGACGAGACAGGGAGCAGTACTTC	CASSLGRDREQYF